This T cell receptor (beta chain) stems from a study of blood T cell repertoires in COVID-19. Residents of about two dozen US areas, aged roughly 18 to 89 years, made up the participants. Participants' reported clinical history set cohort assignment. The V and J ends lost 5 bases and 0 bases respectively, with 11 bases between them. The length of the CDR3 is 15 residues. Germline-derived CDR1 and CDR2 are SGHAT and FQNNGV. Produced via immunoSEQ multiplex PCR; TCRdb's table is partial and in-frame only. The profile shows approximately 200,000 clones, approximately 90% of them singletons. The chain couples TRBV11-2 to TRBJ2-4; D is possibly TRBD2 (6 bases). Sequenced material: PBMCs or T cells enriched from blood (not recorded which). The clonotype originates from a man aged 25 to 45 who had recovered from COVID-19. In nucleotides, the CDR3 is TGTGCCAGCAGCCGGACGGGACTAGCCAAAAACATTCAGTACTTC. It specifies CASSRTGLAKNIQYF.